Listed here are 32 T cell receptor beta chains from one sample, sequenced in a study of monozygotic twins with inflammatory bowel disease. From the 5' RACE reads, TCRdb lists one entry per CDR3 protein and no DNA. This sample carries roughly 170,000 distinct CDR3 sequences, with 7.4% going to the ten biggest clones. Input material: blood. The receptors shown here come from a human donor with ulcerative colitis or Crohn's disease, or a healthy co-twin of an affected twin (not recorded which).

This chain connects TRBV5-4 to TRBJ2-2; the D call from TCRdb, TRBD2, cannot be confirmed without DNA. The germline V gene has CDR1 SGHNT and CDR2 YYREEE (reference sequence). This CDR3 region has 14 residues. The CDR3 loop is CASSLRLAAGELFF.

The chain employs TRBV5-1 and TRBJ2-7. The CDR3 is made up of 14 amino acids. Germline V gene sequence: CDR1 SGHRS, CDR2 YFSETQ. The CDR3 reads CASSPGELSYEQYF.

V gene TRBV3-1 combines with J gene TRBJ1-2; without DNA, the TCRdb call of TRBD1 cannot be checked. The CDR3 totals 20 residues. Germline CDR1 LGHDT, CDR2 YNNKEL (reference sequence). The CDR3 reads CASSQVQGVGAAGANYGYTF.

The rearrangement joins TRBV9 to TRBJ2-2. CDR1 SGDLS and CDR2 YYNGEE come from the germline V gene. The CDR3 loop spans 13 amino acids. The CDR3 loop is CASSVGGTGELFF.

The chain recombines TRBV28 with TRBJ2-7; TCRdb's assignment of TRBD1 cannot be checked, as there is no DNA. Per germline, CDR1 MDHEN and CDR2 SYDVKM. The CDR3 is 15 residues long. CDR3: CASSPRLGGTYEQYF.

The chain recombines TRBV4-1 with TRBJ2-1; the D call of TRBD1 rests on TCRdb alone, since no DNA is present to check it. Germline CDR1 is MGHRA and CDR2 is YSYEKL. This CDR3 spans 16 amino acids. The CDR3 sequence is CASSQGTGESYNEQFF.

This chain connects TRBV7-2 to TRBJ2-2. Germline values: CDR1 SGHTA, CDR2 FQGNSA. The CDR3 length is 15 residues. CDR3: CASSLAVSNTGELFF.

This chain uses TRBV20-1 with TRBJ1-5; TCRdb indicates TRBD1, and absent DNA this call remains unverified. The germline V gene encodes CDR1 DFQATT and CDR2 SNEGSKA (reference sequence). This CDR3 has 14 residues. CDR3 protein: CSARVGGSNQPQHF.

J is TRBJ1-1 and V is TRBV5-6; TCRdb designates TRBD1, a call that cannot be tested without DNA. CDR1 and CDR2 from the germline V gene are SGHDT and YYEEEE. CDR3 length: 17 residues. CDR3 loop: CASSFWTGGRYDTEAFF.

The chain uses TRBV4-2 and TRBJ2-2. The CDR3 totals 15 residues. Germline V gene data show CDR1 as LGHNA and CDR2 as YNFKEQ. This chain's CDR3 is CASSKGRVDTGELFF.

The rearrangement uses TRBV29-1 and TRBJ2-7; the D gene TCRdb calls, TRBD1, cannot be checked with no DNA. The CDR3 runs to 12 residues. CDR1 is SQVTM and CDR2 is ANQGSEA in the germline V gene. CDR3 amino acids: CSVRDGTYEQYF.

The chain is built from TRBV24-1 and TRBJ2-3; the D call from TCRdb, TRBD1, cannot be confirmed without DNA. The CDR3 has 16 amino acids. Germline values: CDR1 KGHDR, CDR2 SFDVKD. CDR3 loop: CATSVGTGAATDTQYF.

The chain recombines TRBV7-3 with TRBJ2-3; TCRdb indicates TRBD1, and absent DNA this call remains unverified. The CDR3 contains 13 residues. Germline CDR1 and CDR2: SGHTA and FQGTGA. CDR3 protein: CASSPIGADTQYF.

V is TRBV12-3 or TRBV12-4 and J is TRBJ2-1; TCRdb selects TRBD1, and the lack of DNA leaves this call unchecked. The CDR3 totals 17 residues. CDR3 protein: CASSPLPSTGSYNEQFF.

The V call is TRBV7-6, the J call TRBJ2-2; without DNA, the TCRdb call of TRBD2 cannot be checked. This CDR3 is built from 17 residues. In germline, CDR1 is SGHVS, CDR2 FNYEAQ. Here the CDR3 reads CASRGTSGTFNTGELFF.

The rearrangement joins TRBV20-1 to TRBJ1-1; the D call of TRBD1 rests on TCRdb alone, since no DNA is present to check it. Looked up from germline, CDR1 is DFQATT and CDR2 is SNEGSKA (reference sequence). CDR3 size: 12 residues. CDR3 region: CSPRVMNTEAFF.

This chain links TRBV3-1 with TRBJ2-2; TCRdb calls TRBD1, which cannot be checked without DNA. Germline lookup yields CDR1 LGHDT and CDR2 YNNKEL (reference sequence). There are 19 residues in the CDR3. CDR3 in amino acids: CASSQRSRAGTGITGELFF.

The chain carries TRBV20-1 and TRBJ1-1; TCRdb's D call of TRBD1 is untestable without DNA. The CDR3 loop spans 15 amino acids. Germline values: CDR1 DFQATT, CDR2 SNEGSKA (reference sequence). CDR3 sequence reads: CSALRPGTSSTEAFF.

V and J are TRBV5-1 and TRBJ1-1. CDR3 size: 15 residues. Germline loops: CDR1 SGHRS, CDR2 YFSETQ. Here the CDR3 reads CASSLEGSRRTEAFF.

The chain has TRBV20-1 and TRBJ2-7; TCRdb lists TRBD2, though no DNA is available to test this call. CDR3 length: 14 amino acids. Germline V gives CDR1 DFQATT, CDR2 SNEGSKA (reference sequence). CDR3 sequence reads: CSAKPPPGLYEQYF.

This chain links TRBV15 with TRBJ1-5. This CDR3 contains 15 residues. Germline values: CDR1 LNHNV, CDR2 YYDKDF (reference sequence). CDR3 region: CATSRDKGPNQPQHF. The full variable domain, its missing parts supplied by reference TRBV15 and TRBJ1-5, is DAMVIQNPRYQVTQFGKPVTLSCSQTLNHNVMYWYQQKSSQAPKLLFHYYDKDFNNEADTPDNFQSRRPNTSFCFLDIRSPGLGDTAMYLCATSRDKGPNQPQHFGDGTRLSIL.

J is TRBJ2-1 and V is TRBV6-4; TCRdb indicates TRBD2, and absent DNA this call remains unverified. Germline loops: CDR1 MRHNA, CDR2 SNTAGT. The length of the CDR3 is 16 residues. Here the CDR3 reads CASSGVQGLTTDEQFF.

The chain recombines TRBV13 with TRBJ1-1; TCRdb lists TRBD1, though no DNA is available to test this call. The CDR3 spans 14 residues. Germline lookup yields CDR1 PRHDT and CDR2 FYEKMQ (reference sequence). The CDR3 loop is CASSPRKMNTEAFF.

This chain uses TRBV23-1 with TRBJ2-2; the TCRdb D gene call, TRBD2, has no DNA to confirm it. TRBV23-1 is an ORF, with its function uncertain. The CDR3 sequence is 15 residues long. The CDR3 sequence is CAWTARTANTGELFF.

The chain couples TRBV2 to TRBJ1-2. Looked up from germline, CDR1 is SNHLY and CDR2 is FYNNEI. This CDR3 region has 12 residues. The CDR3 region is CAGSQGSRGYTF.

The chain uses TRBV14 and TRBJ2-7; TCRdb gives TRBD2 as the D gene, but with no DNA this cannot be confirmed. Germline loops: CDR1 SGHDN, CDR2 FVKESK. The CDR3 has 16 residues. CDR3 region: CASSNEMTSGGYEQYF.

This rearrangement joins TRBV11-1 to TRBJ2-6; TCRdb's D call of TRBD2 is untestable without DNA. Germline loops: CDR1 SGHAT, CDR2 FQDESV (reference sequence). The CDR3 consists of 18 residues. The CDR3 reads CASSKLAGTFSGANVLTF.

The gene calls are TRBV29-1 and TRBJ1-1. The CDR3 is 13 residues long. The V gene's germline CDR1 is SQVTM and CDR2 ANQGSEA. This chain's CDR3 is CSVENWRGTEAFF.

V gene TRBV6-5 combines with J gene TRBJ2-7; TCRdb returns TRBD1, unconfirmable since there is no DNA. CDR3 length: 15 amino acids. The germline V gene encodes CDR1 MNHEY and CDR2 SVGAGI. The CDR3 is CASSYGQGEIYEQYF.

The CDR3 spells CASGLWGLGNEQFF. The J gene is TRBJ2-1, the V gene TRBV12-5; TCRdb lists TRBD1, though no DNA is available to test this call. There are 14 residues in the CDR3. CDR1 is LGHNT and CDR2 is FRNRAP in the germline V gene. Variable domain in full (rest from reference TRBV12-5 and TRBJ2-1): DARVTQTPRHKVTEMGQEVTMRCQPILGHNTVFWYRQTMMQGLELLAYFRNRAPLDDSGMPKDRFSAEMPDATLATLKIQPSEPRDSAVYFCASGLWGLGNEQFFGPGTRLTVL.

Here the CDR3 reads CASSRWLFLGSYNEQFF. V and J are TRBV5-6 and TRBJ2-1. CDR3 length equals 17 residues. The V gene's germline CDR1 is SGHDT and CDR2 YYEEEE.

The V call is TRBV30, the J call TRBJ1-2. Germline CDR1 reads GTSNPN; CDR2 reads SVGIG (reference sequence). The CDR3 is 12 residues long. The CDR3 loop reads CAWSVINYGYTF.